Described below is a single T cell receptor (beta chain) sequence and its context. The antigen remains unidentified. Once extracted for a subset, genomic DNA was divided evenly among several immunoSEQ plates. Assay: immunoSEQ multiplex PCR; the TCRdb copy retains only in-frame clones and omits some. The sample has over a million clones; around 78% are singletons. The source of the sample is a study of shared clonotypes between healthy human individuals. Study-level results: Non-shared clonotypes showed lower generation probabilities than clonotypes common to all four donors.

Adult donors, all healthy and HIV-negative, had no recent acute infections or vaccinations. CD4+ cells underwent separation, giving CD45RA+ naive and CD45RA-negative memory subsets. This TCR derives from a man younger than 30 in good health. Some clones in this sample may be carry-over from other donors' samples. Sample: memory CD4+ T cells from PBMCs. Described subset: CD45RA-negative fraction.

CDR3 nucleotides: TGTGCCAGCAGTTACTTGGGACAGACTAATGAAAAACTGTTTTTT. Protein sequence: CASSYLGQTNEKLFF. This sequence joins TRBV2 and TRBJ1-4; 7 bases fit TRBD1. This CDR3 has 15 residues. The germline CDR1 and CDR2 sequences are SNHLY and FYNNEI. Trimming took 5 bases from V and 2 from J; bases not matched to a gene: 5.